This T cell receptor (beta chain) is from a study of blood T cell dynamics during melanoma immunotherapy. The V and J ends lost 0 bases and 5 bases respectively, with 10 bases between them. Germline-derived CDR1 and CDR2 are MNHEY and SVGAGI. The CDR3 covers 14 residues. Study results and limitations: Immune-effector CD8+ cells best matched cell-free DNA CDR3 sequences and were most clonal.

Time point specified: pre-treatment baseline. Response was assessed by RECIST 1.1 at 12 weeks, except a couple of rapid progressors. Comments on this clone: The antigen remains unidentified.

Each sorted CD8+ T cell subset had its entire DNA loaded. Sequencing was performed with immunoSEQ multiplex PCR; in TCRdb, only in-frame clones are kept and a portion is missing. Among 4,000 to 4,500 clones, around 96% were seen once, and the ten largest hold 0.95% to 1.5%. This chain uses TRBV6-5 with TRBJ2-5; weak D call: TRBD2 (6 bases). This receptor was taken from a human donor with melanoma. The sequencing used effector memory CD8+ T cells from blood, collected from a patient treated with checkpoint blockade. This chain's CDR3 is CASSYSAGKETQYF. The CDR3, as DNA: TGTGCCAGCAGTTACTCGGCGGGGAAGGAGACCCAGTACTTC.